These T cell receptor beta chains were read from a single sample in a study of T cell changes during pregnancy in multiple sclerosis. This table comes from immunoSEQ multiplex PCR, and its TCRdb copy is limited to in-frame clones, with some not included. The sample has tens of thousands of clones; 80% to 95% are singletons. The starting material was peripheral blood, obtained in the third trimester of pregnancy. These receptors all stem from a female donor in good health, enrolled as a control in a pregnancy study. The CDR3 runs from the conserved cysteine through the conserved F or W. Fields, in order: clone size, D gene, V gene, CDR3 length, J gene, CDR3 protein, CDR3 DNA. A D gene is named only where the DNA matches it firmly. Expanded clones get a size class; other rows say once, few or many, or leave the size out.

>.|.|TRBV18|13|TRBJ1-1
CASSLTPGAEAFF
TGTGCCAGCTCACTGACACCGGGGGCTGAAGCTTTCTTT
>.|.|TRBV5-1|14|TRBJ2-2
CASSLSGPVGELFF
TGCGCCAGCAGCTTGTCAGGGCCCGTCGGGGAGCTGTTTTTT
>once|.|TRBV7-9|15|TRBJ1-1
CASSPPQYMNTEAFF
TGTGCCAGCAGCCCCCCCCAGTACATGAACACTGAAGCTTTCTTT
>.|.|TRBV6-5|14|TRBJ1-6
CASQEEGRGSPLHF
TGTGCCAGCCAGGAGGAGGGGCGGGGATCACCCCTCCACTTT
>.|.|TRBV27|14|TRBJ1-2
CASSPGHANYGYTF
TGTGCCAGCAGTCCGGGACACGCTAACTATGGCTACACCTTC
>.|.|TRBV11-2|15|TRBJ1-4
CASSLGGGSNEKLFF
TGTGCCAGCAGCTTAGGGGGGGGCTCTAATGAAAAACTGTTTTTT
>.|.|TRBV4-1|12|TRBJ1-5
CASSHRGQPQHF
TGCGCCAGCAGCCACAGGGGTCAGCCCCAGCATTTT
>few|.|TRBV19|16|TRBJ1-5
CASSRRGGVSNQPQHF
TGTGCCAGTAGTAGACGCGGTGGCGTAAGCAATCAGCCCCAGCATTTT
>.|.|TRBV20-1|11|TRBJ2-7
CSAGGSYEQYF
TGCAGTGCTGGCGGGTCCTACGAGCAGTACTTC
>.|TRBD2|TRBV5-5|17|TRBJ2-2
CASSQTPSGGATGELFF
TGTGCCAGCAGCCAAACCCCTAGCGGGGGGGCCACCGGGGAGCTGTTTTTT
>.|.|TRBV6-6|13|TRBJ1-1
CASSLEGGTEAFF
TGTGCCAGCAGTTTAGAGGGTGGAACTGAAGCTTTCTTT
>.|.|TRBV6-1|14|TRBJ1-2
CASSEQGQGYGYIF
TGTGCCAGCAGTGAACAGGGTCAGGGCTATGGCTACATCTTC
>.|.|TRBV18|13|TRBJ2-2
CASSPKGTGELFF
TGTGCCAGCTCACCAAAGGGGACCGGGGAGCTGTTTTTT
>.|.|TRBV5-1|16|TRBJ1-6
CASSLKDPPGNSPLHF
TGCGCCAGCAGCTTGAAGGACCCCCCGGGAAATTCACCCCTCCACTTT
>once|.|TRBV28|14|TRBJ2-3
CASSPGQDTDTQYF
TGTGCCAGCAGTCCGGGACAAGACACAGATACGCAGTATTTT
>.|TRBD2|TRBV5-4|15|TRBJ2-3
CASSLSGGAGDTQYF
TGTGCCAGCAGCCTTAGCGGGGGGGCCGGAGATACGCAGTATTTT
>.|.|TRBV4-1|17|TRBJ2-5
CASSQFVIANPKETQYF
TGCGCCAGCAGCCAATTCGTGATTGCGAACCCCAAGGAGACCCAGTACTTC
>once|.|TRBV6-1|15|TRBJ2-7
CASSEYYASSYEQYF
TGTGCCAGCAGTGAATATTACGCGAGCTCCTACGAGCAGTACTTC
>.|TRBD1|TRBV5-4|15|TRBJ1-2
CASSLTGTGAYGYTF
TGTGCCAGCAGCTTGACCGGGACAGGGGCTTATGGCTACACCTTC
>once|TRBD2|TRBV7-2|15|TRBJ2-7
CASSSKAGGPGEQYF
TGTGCCAGCAGCAGTAAAGCGGGAGGGCCGGGGGAGCAGTACTTC
>.|.|TRBV18|13|TRBJ2-5
CASSQTRQETQYF
TGTGCCAGCTCACAGACAAGGCAAGAGACCCAGTACTTC
>.|TRBD1|TRBV7-2|15|TRBJ1-4
CASSLLKGAGEKLFF
TGTGCCAGCAGCTTACTTAAGGGGGCAGGGGAAAAACTGTTTTTT
>.|TRBD1|TRBV11-2|19|TRBJ1-3
CASSDPKETGRSFGNTIYF
TGTGCCAGCAGCGACCCGAAAGAGACAGGGAGGTCATTTGGAAACACCATATATTTT
>.|.|TRBV5-1|15|TRBJ1-5
CASSPGLDSNQPQHF
TGCGCCAGCAGCCCGGGACTCGATAGCAATCAGCCCCAGCATTTT
>.|.|TRBV27|15|TRBJ1-4
CASSSLAGLGEKLFF
TGTGCCAGCAGTTCCCTGGCGGGGTTAGGGGAAAAACTGTTTTTT
>.|.|TRBV4-1|16|TRBJ2-1
CASSPLGAAAMNEQFF
TGCGCCAGCAGCCCTCTGGGGGCGGCGGCCATGAATGAGCAGTTCTTC
>.|.|TRBV7-3|15|TRBJ2-5
CASSLGRHHQETQYF
TGTGCCAGCAGCTTAGGGAGACACCACCAGGAGACCCAGTACTTC
>.|.|TRBV15|15|TRBJ1-2
CATSSIYRDRYGYTF
TGTGCCACCAGCAGTATTTACAGGGATAGGTATGGCTACACCTTC
>.|.|TRBV27|16|TRBJ1-2
CASSLTLRTANYGYTF
TGTGCCAGCAGTTTAACCCTCCGGACAGCCAACTATGGCTACACCTTC
>.|.|TRBV29-1|10|TRBJ2-3
CSVSEDTQYF
TGCAGCGTGAGTGAAGATACGCAGTATTTT
>.|TRBD2|TRBV19|14|TRBJ2-1
CASSIQTSHNEQFF
TGTGCCAGTAGTATTCAGACTAGCCACAATGAGCAGTTCTTC
>.|.|TRBV28|17|TRBJ2-7
CASSPIPDWGFSYEQYF
TGTGCCAGCAGTCCAATACCGGATTGGGGCTTCTCCTACGAGCAGTACTTC
>.|.|TRBV9|14|TRBJ2-7
CASSTRDLTYEQYF
TGTGCCAGCAGCACCCGGGACTTAACCTACGAGCAGTACTTC
>.|.|TRBV5-1|15|TRBJ2-3
CASSPRGFSTDTQYF
TGCGCCAGCAGCCCGCGCGGCTTTTCTACAGATACGCAGTATTTT
>.|.|TRBV4-3|13|TRBJ2-5
CASSQMTEETQYF
TGCGCCAGCAGCCAGATGACAGAAGAGACCCAGTACTTC
>.|TRBD2|TRBV7-8|15|TRBJ2-2
CASSPRGGEDGELFF
TGTGCCAGCAGCCCCCGGGGAGGGGAGGACGGGGAGCTGTTTTTT
>.|TRBD1|TRBV7-7|13|TRBJ1-1
CASSLDRGTEAFF
TGTGCTAGCAGCTTAGACAGGGGTACTGAAGCTTTCTTT
>.|.|TRBV27|14|TRBJ2-2
CASSLQGGTGELFF
TGTGCCAGCAGTTTACAGGGGGGCACCGGGGAGCTGTTTTTT
>.|TRBD2|TRBV27|16|TRBJ2-7
CASSPLAGVVSDEQYF
TGTGCCAGCAGTCCACTAGCGGGAGTTGTTTCGGACGAGCAGTACTTC
>.|.|TRBV4-1|15|TRBJ1-4
CASSQDRQTNEKLFF
TGCGCCAGCAGCCAAGATAGACAAACTAATGAAAAACTGTTTTTT
>.|TRBD2|TRBV2|15|TRBJ2-3
CASSVEAGGADTQYF
TGTGCCAGCAGTGTGGAAGCGGGGGGGGCAGATACGCAGTATTTT
>.|.|TRBV6-1|15|TRBJ2-7
CASSVNWEGAYEQYF
TGTGCCAGCAGTGTAAATTGGGAGGGGGCCTACGAGCAGTACTTC